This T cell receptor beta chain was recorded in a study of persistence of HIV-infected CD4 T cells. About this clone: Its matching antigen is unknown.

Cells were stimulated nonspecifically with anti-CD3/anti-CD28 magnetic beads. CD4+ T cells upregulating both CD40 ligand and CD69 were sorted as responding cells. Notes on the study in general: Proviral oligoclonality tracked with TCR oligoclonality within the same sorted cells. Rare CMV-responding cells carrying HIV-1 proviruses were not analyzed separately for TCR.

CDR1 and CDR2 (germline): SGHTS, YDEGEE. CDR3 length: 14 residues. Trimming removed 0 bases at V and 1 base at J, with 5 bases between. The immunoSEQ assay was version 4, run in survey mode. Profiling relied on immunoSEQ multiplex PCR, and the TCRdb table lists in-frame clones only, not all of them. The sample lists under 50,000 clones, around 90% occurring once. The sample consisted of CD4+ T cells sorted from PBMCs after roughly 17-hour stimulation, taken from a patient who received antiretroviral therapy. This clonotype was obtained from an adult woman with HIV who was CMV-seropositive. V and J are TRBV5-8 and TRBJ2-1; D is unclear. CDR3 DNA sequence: TGTGCCAGCAGCTTGGGGCAGTCCTACAATGAGCAGTTCTTC. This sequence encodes CASSLGQSYNEQFF.